This T cell receptor beta chain was sequenced during a study of shared clonotypes between healthy human individuals. Study context: For every donor, three CD4 naive, three CD4 memory, two CD8 naive and one CD8 memory plates were used.

Clones were sequenced by immunoSEQ multiplex PCR, and TCRdb holds only the in-frame ones, with some missing. Of around 2.1 million clones listed, approximately 96% are singletons. V dropped 6 bases and J dropped 1 base, with 12 bases sitting between them. In germline, CDR1 is SNHLY, CDR2 FYNNEI. CDR3 length equals 14 residues. The sequence came from a man between 18 and 35 years old in good health. The sequenced sample was naive CD4+ T cells sorted from blood. Sample subset: CD45RA+ positively selected. V usage is TRBV2 and J usage is TRBJ1-2; D not resolved. CDR3 in DNA: TGTGCCAGCAGAGAACAATGGGGTAACTATGGCTACACCTTC. Translation: CASREQWGNYGYTF.